These 14 T cell receptor beta chains came from one sample sequenced in a study of a mutant IDH1 vaccine in newly diagnosed glioma. No antigen has been assigned to these receptors. Documented time point: week 11, during vaccination. Topical imiquimod accompanied each vaccine dose, which consisted of 300 ug of mutant IDH1 20-mer peptide. TCRdb keeps only in-frame clones here, not all; method: immunoSEQ multiplex PCR. This table has tens of thousands of clones, about four fifths appearing once. This specimen consisted of PBMCs, obtained from a glioma patient whose treatment included an IDH1 peptide vaccine. The source of these receptors is a man aged 45-65 years with glioma.

This sequence joins TRBV5-5 and TRBJ1-3; D is undetermined. The length of the CDR3 is 15 residues. V was clipped by 2 bases and J by 0 bases, with 9 bases between them. The germline V gene encodes CDR1 SGHKS and CDR2 YYEKEE (reference sequence). The CDR3 DNA is TGTGCCAGCAGCTTCGGGTTTAGCTCTGGAAACACCATATATTTT. This gives the protein CASSFGFSSGNTIYF.

This rearrangement joins TRBV7-9 to TRBJ2-1, with 10 positions matching TRBD2. The CDR3 consists of 15 residues. Germline V gene data show CDR1 as SEHNR and CDR2 as FQNEAQ (reference sequence). The V gene end was trimmed by 6 bases and the J gene end by 0 bases; junction bases not matched to a gene: 2. For the CDR3, the DNA is TGTGCCAGCAGTCCTAGCGGGAGCTCCTACAATGAGCAGTTCTTC. It encodes CASSPSGSSYNEQFF.

J is TRBJ1-1 and V is TRBV19; tentatively, D is TRBD1 (6 bases). The germline V gene encodes CDR1 LNHDA and CDR2 SQIVND (reference sequence). The CDR3 consists of 14 residues. V lost 3 bases, J lost 2 bases, and 10 bases lay in between. CDR3 DNA sequence: TGTGCCAGTAGTATTATGGACAGTAACACTGAAGCTTTCTTT. Translation: CASSIMDSNTEAFF.

The rearrangement joins TRBV2 to TRBJ1-4, with D possibly being TRBD1 (5 bases). V dropped 1 base and J dropped 10 bases, with 16 bases sitting between them. Germline V gives CDR1 SNHLY, CDR2 FYNNEI. CDR3 length: 15 amino acids. The CDR3 bases are TGTGCCAGCAGTGAAGATGGTCAGGGCGCCCGAAAACTGTTTTTT. This sequence encodes CASSEDGQGARKLFF.

The chain employs TRBV29-1 and TRBJ2-5, with D possibly being TRBD1 or TRBD2 (6 bases each). TRBJ2-7 matches the DNA end more closely, so the J call is doubtful. The CDR3 consists of 12 residues. Looked up from germline, CDR1 is SQVTM and CDR2 is ANQGSEA. For the CDR3, the DNA is TGCAGCGTAATGGGGGGCAAGTACGAGCAGTACTTC. This sequence encodes CSVMGGKYEQYF.

This sequence joins TRBV30 and TRBJ2-1, with no clear D. Germline CDR1 reads GTSNPN; CDR2 reads SVGIG (reference sequence). The CDR3 is 11 amino acids. The ends were cut back, 5 bases at V and 6 bases at J, with 8 bases in the middle. The CDR3 coding sequence is TGTGCCTGGGACGGTTTCAATGAGCAGTTCTTC. The encoded protein is CAWDGFNEQFF.

The V and J genes are TRBV4-1 and TRBJ2-1; D unclear. V was pared by 0 bases and J by 2 bases, with 8 bases between. Germline lookup yields CDR1 MGHRA and CDR2 YSYEKL. The CDR3 has 15 amino acids. The CDR3, as DNA: TGCGCCAGCAGCCAAGAACCGGCCGCCTACAATGAGCAGTTCTTC. This codes for CASSQEPAAYNEQFF.

J is TRBJ1-2 and V is TRBV5-5; 10 nucleotides match TRBD1. CDR1 SGHKS and CDR2 YYEKEE come from the germline V gene (reference sequence). The CDR3 is made up of 14 amino acids. With 0 bases clipped from V and 7 bases from J, the junction kept 3 bases outside the gene matches. CDR3 sequence reads: CASSLGQGARGYTF. The CDR3 DNA follows: TGTGCCAGCAGCTTGGGACAGGGGGCTCGTGGCTACACCTTC. The full variable domain, its missing parts supplied by reference TRBV5-5 and TRBJ1-2, is DAGVTQSPTHLIKTRGQQVTLRCSPISGHKSVSWYQQVLGQGPQFIFQYYEKEERGRGNFPDRFSARQFPNYSSELNVNALLLGDSALYLCASSLGQGARGYTFGSGTRLTVV.

This clone occurred once. The J gene is TRBJ1-1, the V gene TRBV6-5; no clear D gene. Germline assignment: CDR1 MNHEY and CDR2 SVGAGI. V lost 5 bases and J lost 1, with 14 bases in between. The CDR3 is 15 amino acids. The DNA for the CDR3 is TGTGCCAGCAGTCCCGTAGCGGTTCCGAACACTGAAGCTTTCTTT. Its translation: CASSPVAVPNTEAFF.

The sample holds a few counts of this clone. The J gene is TRBJ2-7, the V gene TRBV27; the match to TRBD2 covers 11 bases. This CDR3 contains 15 residues. The germline CDR1 and CDR2 sequences are MNHEY and SMNVEV (reference sequence). With 5 bases clipped from V and 5 bases from J, the junction kept 8 bases outside the gene matches. CDR3 sequence (DNA): TGTGCCAGCAGTCCCTTAGCGGGGGGGCCCCACGAGCAGTACTTC. Its protein is CASSPLAGGPHEQYF.

The rearrangement joins TRBV6-5 to TRBJ2-7; no clear D gene. Germline loops: CDR1 MNHEY, CDR2 SVGAGI. Between the trimmed V and J ends, which lost 6 bases and 6 bases, there was a span of 18 bases. CDR3 length: 14 amino acids. This chain's CDR3 is CASREPNGAGEQYF. In DNA, the CDR3 is TGTGCCAGCAGAGAACCTAATGGAGCCGGCGAGCAGTACTTC.

The chain carries TRBV4-1 and TRBJ1-1, with D unclear. CDR1 MGHRA and CDR2 YSYEKL come from the germline V gene. Trimming took off 5 bases at V and 4 bases at J, with 17 bases between the two ends. CDR3 length: 15 amino acids. The CDR3 reads CASSSEWSRSTEAFF. In DNA, the CDR3 is TGCGCCAGCAGCTCGGAGTGGTCCCGAAGCACTGAAGCTTTCTTT.

This chain connects TRBV7-9 to TRBJ1-6; possibly TRBD1 for D (6 bases). V was pared by 1 base and J by 8 bases, with 12 bases between. This CDR3 has 15 amino acids. The germline V gene encodes CDR1 SEHNR and CDR2 FQNEAQ (reference sequence). For the CDR3, the DNA is TGTGCCAGCAGCTTAGAGGGGGTGGGGGATTCACCCCTCCACTTT. It yields the protein CASSLEGVGDSPLHF.

The chain recombines TRBV11-2 with TRBJ2-7; no reliable D call. The CDR3 has 15 residues. CDR1 is SGHAT, CDR2 FQNNGV, per germline. V was trimmed by 1 base and J by 0 bases, leaving 10 bases between them. CDR3 sequence (DNA): TGTGCCAGCAGCTTAGGGGTCACTAACTCCTACGAGCAGTACTTC. This translates into CASSLGVTNSYEQYF.